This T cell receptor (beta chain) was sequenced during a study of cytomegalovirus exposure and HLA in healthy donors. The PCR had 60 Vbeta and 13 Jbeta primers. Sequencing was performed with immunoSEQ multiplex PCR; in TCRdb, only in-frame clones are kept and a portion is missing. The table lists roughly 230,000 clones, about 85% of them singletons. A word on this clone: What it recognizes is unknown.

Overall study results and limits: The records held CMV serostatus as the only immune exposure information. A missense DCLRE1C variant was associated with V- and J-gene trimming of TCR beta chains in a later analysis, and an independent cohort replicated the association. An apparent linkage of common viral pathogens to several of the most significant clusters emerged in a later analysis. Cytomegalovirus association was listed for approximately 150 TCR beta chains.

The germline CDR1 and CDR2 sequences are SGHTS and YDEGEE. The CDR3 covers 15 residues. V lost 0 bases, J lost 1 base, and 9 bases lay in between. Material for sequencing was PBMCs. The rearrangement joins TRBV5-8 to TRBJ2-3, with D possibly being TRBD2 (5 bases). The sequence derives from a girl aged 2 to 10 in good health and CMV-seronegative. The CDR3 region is CASSLGLAGTDTQYF. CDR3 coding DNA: TGTGCCAGCAGCTTGGGGCTAGCAGGCACAGATACGCAGTATTTT.